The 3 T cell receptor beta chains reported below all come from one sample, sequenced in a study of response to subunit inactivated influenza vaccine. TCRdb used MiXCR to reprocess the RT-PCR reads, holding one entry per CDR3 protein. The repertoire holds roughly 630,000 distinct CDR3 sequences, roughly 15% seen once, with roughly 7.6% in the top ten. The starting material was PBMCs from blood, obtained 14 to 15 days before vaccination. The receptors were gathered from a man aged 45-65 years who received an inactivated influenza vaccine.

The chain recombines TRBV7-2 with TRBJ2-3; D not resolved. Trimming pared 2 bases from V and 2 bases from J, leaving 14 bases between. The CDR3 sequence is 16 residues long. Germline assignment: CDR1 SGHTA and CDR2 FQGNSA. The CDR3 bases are TGTGCCAGCAGCTTATTTGGTCGGCGGTCCACAGATACGCAGTATTTT. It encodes CASSLFGRRSTDTQYF.

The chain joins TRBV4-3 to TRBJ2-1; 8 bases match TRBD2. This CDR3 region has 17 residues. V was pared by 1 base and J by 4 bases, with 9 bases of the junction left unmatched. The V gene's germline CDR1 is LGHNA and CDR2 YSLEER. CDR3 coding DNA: TGCGCCAGCAGCCAAGTCGGAACGGGGGGGGCATACAATGAGCAGTTCTTC. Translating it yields CASSQVGTGGAYNEQFF.

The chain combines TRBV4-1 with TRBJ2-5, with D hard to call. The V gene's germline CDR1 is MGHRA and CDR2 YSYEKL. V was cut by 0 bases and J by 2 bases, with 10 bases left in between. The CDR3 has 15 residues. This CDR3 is CASSQESGYQETQYF. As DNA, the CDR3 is TGCGCCAGCAGCCAAGAATCCGGTTATCAAGAGACCCAGTACTTC.